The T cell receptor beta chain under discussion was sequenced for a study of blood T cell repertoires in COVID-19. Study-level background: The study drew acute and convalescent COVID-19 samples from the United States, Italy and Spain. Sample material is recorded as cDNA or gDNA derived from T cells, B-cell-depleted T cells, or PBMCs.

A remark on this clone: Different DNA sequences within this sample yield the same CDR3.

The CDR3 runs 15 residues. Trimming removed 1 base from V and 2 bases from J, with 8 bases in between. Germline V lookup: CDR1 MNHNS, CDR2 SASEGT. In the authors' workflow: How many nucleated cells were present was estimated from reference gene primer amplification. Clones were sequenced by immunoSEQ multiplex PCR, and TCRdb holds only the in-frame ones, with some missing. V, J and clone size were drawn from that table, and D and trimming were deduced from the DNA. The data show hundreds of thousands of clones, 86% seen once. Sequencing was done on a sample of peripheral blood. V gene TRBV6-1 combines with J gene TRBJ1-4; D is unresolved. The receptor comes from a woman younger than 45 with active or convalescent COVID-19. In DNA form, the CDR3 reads TGTGCCAGCAGTGAAGGAGGTGGCACTAATGAAAAACTGTTTTTT. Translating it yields CASSEGGGTNEKLFF.